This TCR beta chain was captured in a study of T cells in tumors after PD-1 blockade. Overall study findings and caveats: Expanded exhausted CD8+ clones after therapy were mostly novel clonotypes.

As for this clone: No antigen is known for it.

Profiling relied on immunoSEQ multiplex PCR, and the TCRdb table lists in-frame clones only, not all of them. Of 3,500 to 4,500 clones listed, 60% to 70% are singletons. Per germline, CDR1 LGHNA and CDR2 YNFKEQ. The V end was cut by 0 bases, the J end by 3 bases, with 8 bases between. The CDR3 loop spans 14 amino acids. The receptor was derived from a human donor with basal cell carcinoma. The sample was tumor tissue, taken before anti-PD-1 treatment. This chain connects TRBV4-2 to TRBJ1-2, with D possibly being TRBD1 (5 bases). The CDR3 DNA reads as TGTGCCAGCAGCCAAGAGGGCAGGGACTATGGCTACACCTTC. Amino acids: CASSQEGRDYGYTF.